One sample yielded the 27 T cell receptor beta chains listed below, sequenced in a study of T cells in Graves' hyperthyroidism and ophthalmopathy. The TCR beta CDR3 regions underwent amplification using RNA transcripts as the source. The HTBI primer set served for first-round RT-PCR of the TCR CDR3. TCRdb analysed the multiplex PCR reads with MiXCR anew, one entry per CDR3 protein. The sample lists roughly 640,000 distinct CDR3 sequences, roughly 16% seen once, with around 3.5% in the top ten. Sequencing was performed on blood. The origin of the receptors is a woman between 40 and 55 years old with Graves' ophthalmopathy.

This clonotype was observed a handful of times. The J gene is TRBJ1-5, the V gene TRBV6-1; D is uncertain. CDR1 and CDR2 from the germline V gene are MNHNS and SASEGT. Trimming cost V 5 bases and J 10 bases, with 18 bases left between them. This CDR3 has 14 residues. The CDR3 region is CASSSAPSVEPQHF. For the CDR3, the DNA is TGTGCCAGCAGTAGCGCTCCTTCTGTTGAACCCCAGCATTTT.

This clonotype has ten or more counts. The chain combines TRBV7-6 with TRBJ2-1; D unclear. Germline V gene lookup returns CDR1 SGHVS and CDR2 FNYEAQ. V dropped 2 bases and J dropped 6 bases, with 8 bases sitting between them. This CDR3 contains 13 residues. The CDR3 DNA follows: TGTGCCAGCAGCTTATCGAGTTCCAATGAGCAGTTCTTC. Protein: CASSLSSSNEQFF.

This clonotype was seen at least ten times. V is TRBV28 and J is TRBJ2-7, with 8 bases aligning to TRBD2. This CDR3 comprises 13 residues. From germline, CDR1 is MDHEN and CDR2 SYDVKM. With V trimmed by 6 bases and J by 4 bases, 5 bases remained unmatched. This CDR3 reads CASRAGGYYEQYF. As DNA, the CDR3 is TGTGCCAGCAGGGCGGGAGGTTATTACGAGCAGTACTTC.

This clonotype was seen at least ten times. V is TRBV30 and J is TRBJ1-2, with a tentative D call TRBD1 (6 bases). The CDR3 is made up of 12 amino acids. The V end lost 5 bases, the J end lost 4 bases, and 11 bases lay between the germline ends. The germline CDR1 and CDR2 sequences are GTSNPN and SVGIG (reference sequence). This CDR3 reads CAWRRQAYGYTF. DNA of the CDR3: TGTGCCTGGCGTCGACAGGCCTATGGCTACACCTTC.

This clonotype was found a few times. This chain joins TRBV4-1 and TRBJ1-2; D uncertain. Trimming left V 2 bases short and J 5 bases short, with 15 bases between. This CDR3 has 15 residues. Germline V lookup: CDR1 MGHRA, CDR2 YSYEKL. The CDR3 reads CASSQPARAQYGYTF. DNA of the CDR3: TGCGCCAGCAGCCAACCTGCGAGAGCCCAATATGGCTACACCTTC.

This clonotype has at least ten counts. The rearrangement uses TRBV6-1 and TRBJ2-7; 12 bases fit TRBD1. This CDR3 spans 14 amino acids. Germline lookup yields CDR1 MNHNS and CDR2 SASEGT. J was trimmed by 4 bases and V by 6 bases; bases with no gene match: 4. The CDR3: CASRGQGARYEQYF. The CDR3 region has the DNA TGTGCCAGCAGGGGACAGGGGGCGAGATACGAGCAGTACTTC.

This clonotype was counted at least ten times. The chain is built from TRBV6-1 and TRBJ2-3, with 8 nucleotides matching TRBD2. The CDR3 extends over 18 amino acids. The V gene's germline CDR1 is MNHNS and CDR2 SASEGT. Trimming at V came to 6 bases and at J to 7 bases, leaving 21 bases not matched to a gene. The CDR3 reads CASSPLGTSSVSQNTQYF. CDR3 sequence (DNA): TGTGCCAGCAGCCCACTCGGGACTAGTTCCGTGTCGCAAAATACGCAGTATTTT.

This clonotype has at least ten counts. This chain connects TRBV25-1 to TRBJ1-6; 8 bases are a match to TRBD1. The V gene end was trimmed by 3 bases and the J gene end by 9 bases; junction bases not matched to a gene: 4. This CDR3 has 14 amino acids. The germline gives CDR1 MGHDK, CDR2 SYGVNS. The chain's CDR3 is CASSDPDRASPLHF. In DNA, the CDR3 is TGTGCCAGCAGTGACCCGGACAGGGCTTCACCCCTCCACTTT.

CDR3 in amino acids: CASSRTPGTSGRARYNEQFF. The CDR3 coding sequence is TGTGCCAGCAGCCGAACCCCAGGGACTAGCGGGAGGGCCAGGTACAATGAGCAGTTCTTC. The chain combines TRBV7-9 with TRBJ2-1; 16 nucleotides match TRBD2. The germline gives CDR1 SEHNR, CDR2 FQNEAQ (reference sequence). This CDR3 region has 20 residues. V shed 5 bases and J 4 bases; nucleotides not matched to a gene: 14.

The genes are TRBV12-3 or TRBV12-4 and TRBJ1-3, with a weak D call TRBD1 (5 bases). V lost 6 bases and J lost 0, with 12 bases in between. There are 15 residues in the CDR3. CDR3 residues: CASSSGGGSGNTIYF. The CDR3 DNA is TGTGCCAGCAGCTCGGGGGGGGGCTCTGGAAACACCATATATTTT.

This clonotype was found a few times. This could be a read error, since a much larger clone is one nucleotide away. The gene calls are TRBV11-2 and TRBJ1-6; D possibly corresponds to TRBD1 (6 bases). The germline CDR1 and CDR2 sequences are SGHAT and FQNNGV. The CDR3 contains 14 residues. The ends were cut back, 1 base at V and 11 bases at J, with 12 bases in the middle. The CDR3 region has the DNA TGTGCCAGCAGCTTAGGGACAGATTATCCACCCCTCCACTTT. It translates to CASSLGTDYPPLHF.

This clonotype was seen a handful of times. At one boundary the junction diverges from the germline segment, which might be a read error. The DNA for the CDR3 is TGTACCAGCAGTTACAGGTATAGCAATCAGCCCCAGCATTTT. This sequence encodes CTSSYRYSNQPQHF. This sequence joins TRBV6-6 and TRBJ1-5; possible D gene TRBD1, 5 bases. The CDR3 has 14 residues. Per the germline V gene, CDR1 is MNHNY and CDR2 is SVGAGI (reference sequence).

This clonotype was counted at least ten times. The V gene is TRBV25-1, the J gene TRBJ2-7; 11 positions match TRBD1. Germline trimming cut 6 bases from V and 5 bases from J; bases unmatched to any gene: 9. Looked up from germline, CDR1 is MGHDK and CDR2 is SYGVNS. The CDR3 is made up of 15 amino acids. CDR3 protein: CASRSDPGQGDEQYF. CDR3 bases: TGTGCCAGCAGGTCTGATCCGGGACAGGGGGACGAGCAGTACTTC.

This clonotype was seen a handful of times. The CDR3 end shows no conserved phenylalanine or tryptophan, and so a read error is likely. The chain uses TRBV5-4 and TRBJ2-5; 8 bases are a match to TRBD1. Trimming at V came to 9 bases and at J to 5 bases, leaving 9 bases not matched to a gene. This CDR3 region has 13 residues. Looked up from germline, CDR1 is SGHNT and CDR2 is YYREEE (reference sequence). CDR3 residues: CATTGQGYETQYI. CDR3 coding DNA: TGTGCCACCACCGGACAGGGTTACGAGACCCAGTACATC.

This clonotype occurred a few times. This sequence joins TRBV5-4 and TRBJ2-1; 7 bases fit TRBD1. V gave up 4 bases and J gave up 0 bases; unmatched junction bases: 4. The CDR3 length is 15 residues. Germline CDR1 reads SGHNT; CDR2 reads YYREEE (reference sequence). The CDR3 loop reads CASSAQGSSYNEQFF. CDR3 nucleotide sequence: TGTGCCAGCAGCGCACAGGGGAGCTCCTACAATGAGCAGTTCTTC.

In regard to this clonotype: This may be a read error: a much more frequent sequence differs by one nucleotide. This chain connects TRBV5-1 to TRBJ1-6; 8 bases line up with TRBD1. J lost 9 bases, V lost 4 bases, and 6 bases had no gene match. Germline V CDR1 and CDR2: SGHRS, YFSETQ. The CDR3 loop spans 14 amino acids. The CDR3 spells CASSRTGSSSPLHF. The CDR3 region has the DNA TGCGCCAGCAGCCGGACAGGGTCGTCTTCACCCCTCCACTTT.

J is TRBJ1-4 and V is TRBV4-1; D gene unclear. The V gene's germline CDR1 is MGHRA and CDR2 YSYEKL. The CDR3 totals 18 residues. V lost 4 bases and J 3 bases, leaving 21 bases between the germline ends. Here the CDR3 reads CASSPGPFTRASNEKLFF. DNA for the CDR3: TGCGCCAGCAGCCCAGGACCTTTTACTAGGGCTTCTAATGAAAAACTGTTTTTT.

This clonotype was picked up a small number of times. J is TRBJ2-3 and V is TRBV7-9; D gene uncertain. Trimming removed 1 base at V and 2 bases at J, with 7 bases between. Looked up from germline, CDR1 is SEHNR and CDR2 is FQNEAQ (reference sequence). The CDR3 sequence is 14 residues long. The CDR3 DNA follows: TGTGCCAGCAGCTTAGAAGACAACACAGATACGCAGTATTTT. This translates into CASSLEDNTDTQYF.

This clonotype showed up just a few times. The chain carries TRBV5-1 and TRBJ2-1; D is possibly TRBD1 or TRBD2 (5 bases each). Trimming took 0 bases from V and 9 from J, leaving 16 bases between them. The CDR3 extends over 15 amino acids. In germline, CDR1 is SGHRS, CDR2 YFSETQ. CDR3 amino acids: CASSLEPGSWSEQFF. CDR3 bases: TGCGCCAGCAGCTTGGAGCCAGGGAGCTGGAGTGAGCAGTTCTTC.

This clonotype turned up a few times. The chain is built from TRBV29-1 and TRBJ2-3; D unresolved. V shed 6 bases and J shed 3 bases, with 13 bases lying between them. The CDR3 has 13 amino acids. The V gene's germline CDR1 is SQVTM and CDR2 ANQGSEA. CDR3 sequence reads: CSVEPQATDTQYF. CDR3 DNA: TGCAGCGTGGAACCTCAGGCTACAGATACGCAGTATTTT.

This clonotype was recorded many times. This sequence joins TRBV20-1 and TRBJ1-4, with a weak D call TRBD1 (5 bases). This CDR3 has 16 residues. CDR1 and CDR2 (germline): DFQATT, SNEGSKA (reference sequence). Between the trimmed V and J ends, which lost 4 bases and 8 bases, there was a span of 23 bases. The CDR3 region has the DNA TGCAGTGCTACAAACCCAGCACGGAAGGGGAAGGAAAAACTGTTTTTT. This sequence encodes CSATNPARKGKEKLFF.

At least ten counts were recorded for this clonotype. One end of the junction fails to match germline, which may point to a read error. The CDR3 DNA is TGTGCCAGCAGCACCGGGACTAGCTCCCACAATGAGCAGTTCTTC. Protein sequence: CASSTGTSSHNEQFF. The chain joins TRBV7-9 to TRBJ2-1; 9 bases line up with TRBD2. Germline CDR1 reads SEHNR; CDR2 reads FQNEAQ (reference sequence). The CDR3 covers 15 residues.

The chain combines TRBV7-3 with TRBJ1-4; 8 bases line up with TRBD1. There are 16 residues in the CDR3. J lost 7 bases, V lost 4 bases, and 11 bases had no gene match. CDR1 is SGHTA and CDR2 is FQGTGA in the germline V gene. The CDR3 bases are TGTGCCAGCAGCTCGTGCCGGGACAGGTCCCCTGAAAAACTGTTTTTT. Translation gives CASSSCRDRSPEKLFF.

This clonotype was seen at least ten times. J is TRBJ2-1 and V is TRBV6-5, with 8 bases aligning to TRBD1. The trim removed 2 bases at V and 2 bases at J, leaving 20 bases unmatched. In germline, CDR1 is MNHEY, CDR2 SVGAGI. The CDR3 runs to 21 residues. CDR3: CASSYQHGTWTGRPTYNEQFF. The CDR3 coding sequence is TGTGCCAGCAGTTACCAGCACGGGACCTGGACAGGGCGCCCTACCTACAATGAGCAGTTCTTC.

The rearrangement uses TRBV27 and TRBJ2-4; tentatively, D is TRBD1 (7 bases). This CDR3 is 14 amino acids long. The ends were cut back, 8 bases at V and 3 bases at J, with 14 bases in the middle. Germline values: CDR1 MNHEY, CDR2 SMNVEV (reference sequence). Written as DNA, the CDR3 is TGTGCCAGCTCCCGCGGGGACAGCAAAAACATTCAGTACTTC. This codes for CASSRGDSKNIQYF.

There are a few counts of this clonotype. This chain joins TRBV7-9 and TRBJ1-1, with 8 positions matching TRBD1. V was clipped by 7 bases and J by 7 bases; unmatched bases: 5. From germline, CDR1 is SEHNR and CDR2 FQNEAQ (reference sequence). There are 12 residues in the CDR3. This chain's CDR3 is CASTQDRGEAFF. The DNA for the CDR3 is TGTGCCAGCACTCAAGACAGGGGTGAAGCTTTCTTT.

V usage is TRBV4-2 and J usage is TRBJ1-2, with D uncertain. The V and J ends lost 0 bases and 3 bases respectively, with 11 bases between them. CDR1 and CDR2 (germline): LGHNA, YNFKEQ. The length of the CDR3 is 15 residues. The CDR3 reads CASSQDLVTDYGYTF. The CDR3 DNA is TGTGCCAGCAGCCAAGATCTAGTGACTGACTATGGCTACACCTTC.